The present TCR beta chain was sequenced within a study of T-cell memory formation after mild COVID-19. Study results and limitations: Researchers could not confirm that second-wave clones peaking on day 37 targeted SARS-CoV-2. Contracting clones, day 15 to 85, had balanced CD4/CD8, and later expanders favored CD4+. Cross-reactive memory appears to have joined, as suggested by some responding clones showing up in pre-infection memory.

After 5'RACE with constant-segment primers, TCR alpha and TCR beta cDNA libraries carrying sample barcodes and UMIs were obtained. Using its own MiXCR run on the 5' RACE reads, TCRdb lists one record per CDR3 protein. The top ten hold about a fifth of the sample, which has hundreds of thousands of distinct CDR3 sequences, less than 20% seen once. This CDR3 has 14 amino acids. Germline V CDR1 and CDR2: SGHTA, FQGTGA. V gave up 6 bases and J gave up 5 bases; unmatched junction bases: 7. A note on this clonotype: Its antigen is undetermined.

This TCR derives from a man younger than 35 who had mild COVID-19 (a few samples of this study predate the infection). Cell type and time point are not known. The chain recombines TRBV7-3 with TRBJ1-1; 9 nucleotides line up with TRBD1. What was sequenced was PBMCs or a T cell subset sorted from them (not recorded which). DNA of the CDR3: TGTGCCAGCAGTACTTACGGGACAGGGACTGAAGCTTTCTTT. Translation gives CASSTYGTGTEAFF.